This T cell receptor beta chain is drawn from a study of beta chain features in type 1 diabetes. Findings and caveats of the study: Fewer junction insertions and more nucleotide deletions appeared in type 1 diabetes patients. The study found that naive, central memory and Treg TCRB repertoires appeared more similar in patients than in healthy donors.

On this clone itself: Antigen unknown. This sample includes further DNA sequences coding for the same CDR3.

Reverse transcribing all isolated RNA meant expressed TCRB transcripts were sequenced. Sequencing used immunoSEQ multiplex PCR; TCRdb keeps in-frame clones, though not all of them. This repertoire shows over 700,000 clones, roughly 15% found once; its top ten account for 0.02% to 0.025%. The CDR3 runs to 13 residues. Trimming stripped 0 bases from V and 4 bases from J, with 6 bases between. Germline loops: CDR1 KGHSH, CDR2 LQKENI. Purity of each sorted population was above 95%. The TCR comes from a woman younger than 35 in good health. This rearrangement joins TRBV18 to TRBJ2-5; D is uncertain. Sequenced material: naive CD4+ T cells from blood. In DNA, the CDR3 is TGTGCCAGCTCACCACCGTCAGTAGAGACCCAGTACTTC. Translation: CASSPPSVETQYF.